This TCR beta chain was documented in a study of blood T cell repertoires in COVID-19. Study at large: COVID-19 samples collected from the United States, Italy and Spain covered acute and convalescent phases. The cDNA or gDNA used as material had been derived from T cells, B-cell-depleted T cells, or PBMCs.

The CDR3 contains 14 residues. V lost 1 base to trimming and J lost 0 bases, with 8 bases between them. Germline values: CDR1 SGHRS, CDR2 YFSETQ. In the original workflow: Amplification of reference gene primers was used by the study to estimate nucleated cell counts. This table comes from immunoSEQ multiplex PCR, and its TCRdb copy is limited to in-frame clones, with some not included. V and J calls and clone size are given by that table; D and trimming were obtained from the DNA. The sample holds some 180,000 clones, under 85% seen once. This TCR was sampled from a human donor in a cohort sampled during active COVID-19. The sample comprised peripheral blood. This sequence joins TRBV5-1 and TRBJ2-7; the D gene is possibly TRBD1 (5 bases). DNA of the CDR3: TGCGCCAGCAGCTTGTCCCAGGGCTCCTACGAGCAGTACTTC. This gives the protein CASSLSQGSYEQYF.